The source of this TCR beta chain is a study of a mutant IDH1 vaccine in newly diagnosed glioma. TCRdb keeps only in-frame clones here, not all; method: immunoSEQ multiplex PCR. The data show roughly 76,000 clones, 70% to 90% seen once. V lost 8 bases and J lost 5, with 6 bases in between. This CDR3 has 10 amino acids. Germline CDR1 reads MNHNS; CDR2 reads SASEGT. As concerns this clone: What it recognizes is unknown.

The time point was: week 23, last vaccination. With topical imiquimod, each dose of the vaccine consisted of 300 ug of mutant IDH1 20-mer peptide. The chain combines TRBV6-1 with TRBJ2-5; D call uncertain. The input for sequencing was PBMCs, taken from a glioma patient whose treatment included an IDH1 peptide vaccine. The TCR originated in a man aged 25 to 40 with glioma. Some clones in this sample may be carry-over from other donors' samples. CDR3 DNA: TGTGCCAGCCAAGGGGAGACCCAGTACTTC. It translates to CASQGETQYF.